These 8 T cell receptor beta chains originate from one sample sequenced in a study of T-cell reconstitution after alpha-beta-depleted transplantation in children (dated by TCRdb to about 2016). The library was prepared using PCR. TCRdb records Illumina HiSeq 2500 as the sequencer. Molecular barcoding was employed in the preparation of TCR libraries, with unique molecular identifiers being used to normalize TCRbeta repertoire quantification. In TCRdb, the public reads were trimmed at Q25 with fastp and aligned with MiXCR, with productive beta chains retained. Here each entry gathers all rows of one CDR3 protein and keeps the most common genes and DNA. Counted in this sample were about 360,000 distinct CDR3 sequences; 13% of them appeared once. The top ten hold about 4% of the sample. Sequences were derived from PBMCs, sampled from the stem cell graft. The receptors derive from a human donor who donated a stem cell graft to a child with Fanconi anemia.

This clonotype has at least ten counts. A read error may explain this, as a much larger clone is one base away. The chain joins TRBV15 to TRBJ2-5, with D possibly called TRBD1 or TRBD2 (5 bases each). CDR3 length equals 13 residues. From germline, CDR1 is LNHNV and CDR2 YYDKDF (reference sequence). The DNA for the CDR3 is TGTGCCACCAGCAGAGGGGGGTCGGAGACCCAGCACTTC. Translation gives CATSRGGSETQHF.

The chain joins TRBV5-5 to TRBJ2-5, with 8 bases matching TRBD1. The CDR3 extends over 14 amino acids. Trimming at V came to 4 bases and at J to 3 bases, leaving 5 bases not matched to a gene. The germline V gene has CDR1 SGHKS and CDR2 YYEKEE (reference sequence). CDR3 sequence reads: CASSTGQGKETQYF. CDR3 bases: TGTGCCAGCAGCACCGGACAGGGAAAAGAGACCCAGTACTTC.

The sample holds a few counts of this clonotype. This sequence joins TRBV4-3 and TRBJ1-2, with 7 bases fitting TRBD1. In germline, CDR1 is LGHNA, CDR2 YSLEER. Trimming removed 3 bases from V and 4 bases from J; junction bases left unmatched: 11. This CDR3 contains 16 residues. The CDR3 is CASSQGTAPLSYGYTF. The CDR3 nucleotides are TGCGCCAGCAGCCAGGGGACAGCCCCTCTTTCCTATGGCTACACCTTC.

The chain is built from TRBV7-9 and TRBJ2-2, with TRBD1 matching over 10 bases. This CDR3 is built from 14 residues. After removal of 8 bases from V and 6 bases from J, the junction contained 6 bases not matched to a gene. Germline values: CDR1 SEHNR, CDR2 FQNEAQ (reference sequence). The CDR3 sequence: CASPGTGDSGELFF. The DNA for the CDR3 is TGTGCCAGCCCCGGGACAGGGGATTCCGGGGAGCTGTTTTTT.

The rearrangement links TRBV6-2 or TRBV6-3 to TRBJ1-1; D uncertain. With 6 bases removed from V and 1 base from J, the gap between germline ends came to 12 bases. The CDR3 length is 14 residues. Germline CDR1 MNHEY, CDR2 SVGEGT. The CDR3 protein is CASSRLDWNTEAFF. In DNA form, the CDR3 reads TGTGCCAGCAGCCGACTGGACTGGAACACTGAAGCTTTCTTT.

The gene calls are TRBV29-1 and TRBJ1-4; D remains unclear. The CDR3 contains 15 residues. Per the germline V gene, CDR1 is SQVTM and CDR2 is ANQGSEA. V was pared by 4 bases and J by 2 bases, with 14 bases between. This CDR3 reads CSVAISRATNEKLFF. CDR3 DNA sequence: TGCAGCGTTGCCATTTCAAGGGCGACTAATGAAAAACTGTTTTTT.

This clonotype was seen ten or more times. The chain has TRBV10-3 and TRBJ2-7; 7 nucleotides line up with TRBD1. Unmatched junction bases numbered 10, after V lost 7 bases and J lost 1 base. Germline CDR1 ENHRY, CDR2 SYGVKD. The CDR3 consists of 15 residues. The CDR3 spells CAIKGTAIPSYEQYF. The CDR3 DNA sequence: TGTGCCATCAAAGGGACAGCAATTCCTTCCTACGAGCAGTACTTC.

In its sample, this clonotype was seen a few times. V is TRBV5-1 and J is TRBJ2-5, with D perhaps TRBD1 (5 bases). This CDR3 is built from 13 residues. The V end was cut by 6 bases, the J end by 2 bases, with 11 bases between. Germline CDR1 SGHRS, CDR2 YFSETQ. The CDR3 sequence is CASKVPGQETQYF. CDR3 bases: TGCGCCAGCAAGGTCCCAGGGCAAGAGACCCAGTACTTC.